Listed here is a single T cell receptor beta chain. Its target is unknown. Here immunoSEQ multiplex PCR was the method, and the copy in TCRdb shows in-frame clones only, minus some. The data hold tens of thousands of clones, with 85% to 90% observed a single time. The sample comes from a study of T cell responses to AZD1222 COVID-19 vaccine. Across the whole study: It was second doses at about 4 or about 12 weeks that were pooled. General study findings and limits: Donors, mostly white British, included more females; clonal diversity was possibly underestimated. Spike as a whole was targeted by vaccine-associated CD4 TCRs, dominant at 160-218 and 743-854. Just a handful of people given AZD1222 tested seropositive at baseline.

The CDR3 contains 15 residues. The germline V gene encodes CDR1 MRHNA and CDR2 SNTAGT. Trimming shortened V by 0 bases and J by 4 bases, and 11 bases separated the two germline ends. V is TRBV6-4 and J is TRBJ2-3; D might be TRBD2 (5 bases). The sample here was peripheral blood, taken on day 0 of AZD1222 vaccination. This TCR came from an adult in good health. The CDR3 nucleotides are TGTGCCAGCAGTGACTCGCAGCTCGGGGCAGATACGCAGTATTTT. This sequence encodes CASSDSQLGADTQYF.